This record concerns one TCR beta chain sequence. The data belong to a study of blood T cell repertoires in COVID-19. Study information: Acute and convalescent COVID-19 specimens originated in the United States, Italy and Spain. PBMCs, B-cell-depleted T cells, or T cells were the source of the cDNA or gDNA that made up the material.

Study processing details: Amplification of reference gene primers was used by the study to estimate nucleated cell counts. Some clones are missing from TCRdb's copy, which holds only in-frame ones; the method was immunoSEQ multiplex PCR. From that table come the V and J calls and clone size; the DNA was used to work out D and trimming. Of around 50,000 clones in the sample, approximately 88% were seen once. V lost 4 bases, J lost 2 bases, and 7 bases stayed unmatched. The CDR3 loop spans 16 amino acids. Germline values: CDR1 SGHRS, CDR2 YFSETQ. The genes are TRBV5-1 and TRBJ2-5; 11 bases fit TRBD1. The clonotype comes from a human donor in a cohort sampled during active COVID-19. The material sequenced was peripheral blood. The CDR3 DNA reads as TGCGCCAGCAGCCTAGGGGACAGGGGGTCGCAAGAGACCCAGTACTTC. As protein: CASSLGDRGSQETQYF.